This T cell receptor beta chain is drawn from a study of Graves' ophthalmopathy and Graves' hyperthyroidism. Study information: Samples of peripheral blood were obtained at initial diagnosis, prior to treatment of any kind. Findings of the study overall: The majority of expanded thyroid clonotypes above 0.001 frequency also occurred in blood.

Amplified TCR beta CDR3 regions were obtained using RNA transcripts as template. First-round RT-PCR relied on HTBI primers, and a second-round multiplex PCR came next. TCRdb re-called the multiplex PCR reads through MiXCR, storing one row per CDR3 protein. The table lists a few hundred thousand distinct CDR3 sequences, approximately 18% of them singletons. The ends lost 4 bases at V and 5 bases at J; junction bases unmatched: 5. The germline CDR1 and CDR2 sequences are SQVTM and ANQGSEA. This CDR3 has 14 amino acids. Comment on this clonotype: The antigen remains unidentified.

The PBMCs were taken from over 9.5 ml of fresh peripheral blood. The rearrangement links TRBV29-1 to TRBJ2-7, with TRBD2 matching 13 bases. What was sequenced was peripheral blood. The TCR originated in an adult woman with stable Graves' hyperthyroidism. The CDR3 nucleotides read TGCAGCGTTGGGACTAGCGGGGGCGGACACGAGCAGTACTTC. Translating it yields CSVGTSGGGHEQYF.